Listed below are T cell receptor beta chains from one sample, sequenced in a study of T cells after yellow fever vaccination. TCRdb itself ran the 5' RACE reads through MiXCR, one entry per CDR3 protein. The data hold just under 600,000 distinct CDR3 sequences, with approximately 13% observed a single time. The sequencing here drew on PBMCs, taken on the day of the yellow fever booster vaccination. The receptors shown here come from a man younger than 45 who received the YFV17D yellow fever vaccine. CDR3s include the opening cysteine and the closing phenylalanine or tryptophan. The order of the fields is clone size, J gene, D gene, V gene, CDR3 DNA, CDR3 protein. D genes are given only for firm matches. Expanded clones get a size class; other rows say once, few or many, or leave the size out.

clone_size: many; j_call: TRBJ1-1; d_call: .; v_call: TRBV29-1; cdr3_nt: TGCAGCGTTGAGGGCATGAACACTGAAGCTTTCTTT; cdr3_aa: CSVEGMNTEAFF
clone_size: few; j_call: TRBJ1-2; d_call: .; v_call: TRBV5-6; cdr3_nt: TGTGCCAGCAGCTTACAGGGAATGGTATATAATGGCTACACCTTC; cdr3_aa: CASSLQGMVYNGYTF
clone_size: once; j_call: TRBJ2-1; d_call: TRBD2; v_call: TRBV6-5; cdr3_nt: TGTGCCAGCAGTTCTAGCGGGAGGGCCTTTAATGAGCAGTTCTTC; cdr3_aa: CASSSSGRAFNEQFF
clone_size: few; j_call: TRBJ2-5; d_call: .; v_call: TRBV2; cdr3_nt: TGTGCCAGCAGTGTACAGGCGGAAGAGACCCAGTACTTC; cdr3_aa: CASSVQAEETQYF
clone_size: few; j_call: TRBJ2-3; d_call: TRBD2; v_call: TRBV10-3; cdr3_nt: TGTGCCATCGGGACTAGCGGGAGTGGAGATACGCAGTATTTT; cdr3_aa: CAIGTSGSGDTQYF
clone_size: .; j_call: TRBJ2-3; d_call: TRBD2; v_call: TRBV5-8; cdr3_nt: TGTGCCAGCAGCTTGTGGGCTAGCGGGAGCACAGATACGCAGTATTTT; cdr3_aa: CASSLWASGSTDTQYF
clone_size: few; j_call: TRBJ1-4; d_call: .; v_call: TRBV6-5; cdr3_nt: TGTGCCAGCAGTTACCCTAGGCCGGGTTCTACTAATGAAAAACTGTTTTTT; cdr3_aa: CASSYPRPGSTNEKLFF
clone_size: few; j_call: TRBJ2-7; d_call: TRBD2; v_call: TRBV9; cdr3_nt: TGTGCCAGCAGCGTAGGGCTAGCGGGAGGATTAGAGGGGGACGAGCAGTACTTC; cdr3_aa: CASSVGLAGGLEGDEQYF
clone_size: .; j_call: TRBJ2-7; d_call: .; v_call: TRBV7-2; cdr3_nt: TGTGCCAGCAGCCAACGGGGCGAGCAGTACTTC; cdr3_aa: CASSQRGEQYF
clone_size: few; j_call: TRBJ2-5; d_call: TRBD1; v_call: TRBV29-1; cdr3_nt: TGCAGCGTGGACACAGGGGAAGAGACCCAGTACTTC; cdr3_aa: CSVDTGEETQYF
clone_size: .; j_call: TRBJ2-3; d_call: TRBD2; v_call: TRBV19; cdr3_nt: TGTGCCAGTAGGACCGGGTCTACTAGCGGGAGGTTGGATTTT; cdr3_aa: CASRTGSTSGRLDF
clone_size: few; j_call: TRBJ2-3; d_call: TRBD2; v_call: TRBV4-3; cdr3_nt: TGCGCCAGCAGCCAAGGGAGCGGGAGTGGGGATACGCAGTATTTT; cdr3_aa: CASSQGSGSGDTQYF
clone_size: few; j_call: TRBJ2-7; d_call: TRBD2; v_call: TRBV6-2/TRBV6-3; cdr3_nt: TGTGCCAGCAGTTACTCGGCTAGCGGGAGCGTTGAGCAGTACTTC; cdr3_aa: CASSYSASGSVEQYF
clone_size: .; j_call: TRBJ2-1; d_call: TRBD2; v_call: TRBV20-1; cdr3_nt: TGCTGTGCTAGAGTACCAGGGACTAGCGGCCCAGCGGATCGGTTCTTC; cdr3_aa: CCARVPGTSGPADRFF
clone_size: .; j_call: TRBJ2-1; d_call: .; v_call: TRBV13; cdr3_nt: TGTGCCAGCAGCTCCACCGATGAGCAGTTCTTC; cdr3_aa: CASSSTDEQFF
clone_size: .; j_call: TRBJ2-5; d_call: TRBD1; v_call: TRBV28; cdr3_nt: TGTGCCAGCACGACAGGGGACCAAGAGACCCAGTACTTC; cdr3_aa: CASTTGDQETQYF
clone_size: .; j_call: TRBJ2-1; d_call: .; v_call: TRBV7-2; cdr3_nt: TGTGCCAGCAGCTTAAATCCGGGGGGCGGGGACAATGAGCAGTTCTTC; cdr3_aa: CASSLNPGGGDNEQFF
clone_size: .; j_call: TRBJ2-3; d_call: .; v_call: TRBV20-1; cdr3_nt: TGCAGTGCTAGAGAACATGGGGGGAACACACCTCGGATATTGCAGTATTTT; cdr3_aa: CSAREHGGNTPRILQYF
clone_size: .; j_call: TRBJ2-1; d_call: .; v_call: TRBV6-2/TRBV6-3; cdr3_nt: TGTGCCAGCAGTTCCCTAAGGTACAATGAGCAGTTCTTC; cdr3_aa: CASSSLRYNEQFF
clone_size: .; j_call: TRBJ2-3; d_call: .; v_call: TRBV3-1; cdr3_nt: TGTGCCAGCAGCCAAGCACTAGCCGACGACACAGATACGCAGTATTTT; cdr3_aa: CASSQALADDTDTQYF
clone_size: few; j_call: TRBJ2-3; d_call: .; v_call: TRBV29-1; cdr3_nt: TGCAGCGCCATGGAGGAAACAGATACGCAGTATTTT; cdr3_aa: CSAMEETDTQYF
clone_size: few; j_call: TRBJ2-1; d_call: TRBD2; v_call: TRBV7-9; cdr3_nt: TGTGCCAGCAGCGCAACTAGCGGGAGGGACAATGAGCAGTTCTTC; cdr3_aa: CASSATSGRDNEQFF
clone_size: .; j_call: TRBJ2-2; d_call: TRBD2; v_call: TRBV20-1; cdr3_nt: TGCAGTGCTAGAGTAGATGGACTAGCGGGAGGGCCGGGAACCGGGGAGCTGTTTTTT; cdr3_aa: CSARVDGLAGGPGTGELFF
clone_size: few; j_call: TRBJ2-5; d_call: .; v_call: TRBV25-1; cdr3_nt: TGTGCCAGCAGTAACTGGGCCGTCGAGACCCAGTACTTC; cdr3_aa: CASSNWAVETQYF
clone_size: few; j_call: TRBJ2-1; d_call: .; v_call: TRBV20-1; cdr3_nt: TGCAGTGCTTTGGGACGGCGAGACCGGGAGCAGTTCTTC; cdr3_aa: CSALGRRDREQFF
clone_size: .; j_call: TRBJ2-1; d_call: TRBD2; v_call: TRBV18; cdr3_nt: TGTGCCAGCTCACCTACTCGAAGCGGGAGAGGCAATGAGCAGTTCTTC; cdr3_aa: CASSPTRSGRGNEQFF
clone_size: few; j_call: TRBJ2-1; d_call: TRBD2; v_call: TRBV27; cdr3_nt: TGTGCCAGCAGTGAGACTAGCGGGCCCTACAATGAGCAGTTCTTC; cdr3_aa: CASSETSGPYNEQFF
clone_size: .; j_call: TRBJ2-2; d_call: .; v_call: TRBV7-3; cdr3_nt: TGTGCCAGCAGCTTATTTAAAACGCCTGGGGGGGAGCTGTTTTTT; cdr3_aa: CASSLFKTPGGELFF
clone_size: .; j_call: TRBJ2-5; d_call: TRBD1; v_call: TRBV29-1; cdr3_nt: TGCAGCCATTTTAAAACGACAGGGCTCCAAGAGACCCAGTACTTC; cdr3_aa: CSHFKTTGLQETQYF
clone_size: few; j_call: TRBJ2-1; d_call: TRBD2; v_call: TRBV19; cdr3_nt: TGTGCCACCTCTCCTCCCCTCGCTAGCGGGAGGGCCTACAATGAGCAGTTCTTC; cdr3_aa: CATSPPLASGRAYNEQFF
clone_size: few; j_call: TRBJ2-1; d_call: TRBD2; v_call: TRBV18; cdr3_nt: TGTGCCAGCTCACCAACGTCGTCGGCGGGAGAGCAGGGCAATGAGCAGTTCTTC; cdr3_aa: CASSPTSSAGEQGNEQFF
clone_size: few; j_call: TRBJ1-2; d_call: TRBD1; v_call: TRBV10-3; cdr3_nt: TGTGCCATCAGTAGCCCACCGGGACAGGATAACTATGGCTACACCTTC; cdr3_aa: CAISSPPGQDNYGYTF
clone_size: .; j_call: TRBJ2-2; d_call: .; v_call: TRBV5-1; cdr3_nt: TGCGCCAGCAGAGTGATCGGGGACGGGGAGCTGTTTTTT; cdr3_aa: CASRVIGDGELFF
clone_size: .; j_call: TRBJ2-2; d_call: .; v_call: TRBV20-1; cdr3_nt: TGCAGTGCTAACGGGACAACGAACACCGGGGAGCTGTTTTTT; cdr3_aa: CSANGTTNTGELFF
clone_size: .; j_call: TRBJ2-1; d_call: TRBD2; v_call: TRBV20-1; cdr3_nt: TGCAGTGCTAGAGATCCGGCGGGAGAACGACCCAATGAGCAGTTCTTC; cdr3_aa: CSARDPAGERPNEQFF
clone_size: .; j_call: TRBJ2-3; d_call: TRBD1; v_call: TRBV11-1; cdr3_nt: TGTGCCAGCAGCTTATCTTACGGACAGGGAAATTCAGCAGATACGCAGTATTTT; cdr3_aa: CASSLSYGQGNSADTQYF
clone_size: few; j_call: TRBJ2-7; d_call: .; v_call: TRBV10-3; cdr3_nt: TGTGCCATCAGAAACTCATACGAGCAGTACTTC; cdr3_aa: CAIRNSYEQYF
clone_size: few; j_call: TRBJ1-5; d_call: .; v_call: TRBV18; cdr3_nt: TGTGCCAGCTCACCACCGGGGCGGACAGGCAATCAGCCCCAGCATTTT; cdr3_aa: CASSPPGRTGNQPQHF
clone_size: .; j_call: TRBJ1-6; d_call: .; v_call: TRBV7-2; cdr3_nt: TGTGCCAGCAGCTTAGAAGGGGCGCCCTATTCACCCCTCCACTTT; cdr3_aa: CASSLEGAPYSPLHF
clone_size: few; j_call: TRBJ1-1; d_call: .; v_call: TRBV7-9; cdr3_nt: TGTGCCAGCAGCTCATCCATCGTGGCTTTCTTT; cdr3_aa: CASSSSIVAFF
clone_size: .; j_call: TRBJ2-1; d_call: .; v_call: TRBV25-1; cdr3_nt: TGTGCCAGCAGTGAGTCCGGGGGCTACTACAATGAGCAGTTCTTC; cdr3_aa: CASSESGGYYNEQFF
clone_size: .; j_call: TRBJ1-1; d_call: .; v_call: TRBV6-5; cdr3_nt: TGTGCCAGCAGTTACTCGTCGGAAGCTTTCTTT; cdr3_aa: CASSYSSEAFF
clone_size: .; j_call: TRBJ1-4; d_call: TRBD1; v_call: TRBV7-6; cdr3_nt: TGTGCCAGCAGCCCGGTTGCGACAGGGCGTAATGAAAAACTGTTTTTT; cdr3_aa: CASSPVATGRNEKLFF
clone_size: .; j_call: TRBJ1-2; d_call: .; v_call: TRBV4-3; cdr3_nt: TGCGCCAGCAGCCAAGAGTTTCGATCCGGCTACACCTTC; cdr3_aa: CASSQEFRSGYTF
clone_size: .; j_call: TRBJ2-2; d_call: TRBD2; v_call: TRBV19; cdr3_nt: TGTGCCAGTAGTATCACCAGCGGGAGTGTCGGGGAGCTGTTTTTT; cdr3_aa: CASSITSGSVGELFF
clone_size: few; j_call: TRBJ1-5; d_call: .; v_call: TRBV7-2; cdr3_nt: TGTGCCAGCAGCTTAGGGGGTCCGGGGCAGCCCCAGCATTTT; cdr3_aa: CASSLGGPGQPQHF
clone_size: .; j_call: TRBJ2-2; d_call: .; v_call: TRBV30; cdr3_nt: TGTGCCTGGAGTCGCGGGGAGCTGTTTTTT; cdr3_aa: CAWSRGELFF
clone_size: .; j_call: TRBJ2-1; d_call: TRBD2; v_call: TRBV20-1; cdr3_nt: TGCAGTGCTAGTGGTTCCAGGGGACTAGGTATTGAGCAGTTCTTC; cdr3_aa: CSASGSRGLGIEQFF
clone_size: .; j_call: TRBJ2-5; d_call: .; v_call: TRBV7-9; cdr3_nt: TGTGCCAGCAGCCTTGATAAGATACGAGAGACCCAGTACTTC; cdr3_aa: CASSLDKIRETQYF
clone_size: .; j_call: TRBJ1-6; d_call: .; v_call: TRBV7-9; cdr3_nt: TGTGCCAGCAGCGGGTGGAATTCACCCCTCCACTTT; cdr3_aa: CASSGWNSPLHF
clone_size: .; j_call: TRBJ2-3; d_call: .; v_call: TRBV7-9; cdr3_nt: TGTGCCAGCAGTCCAACTAAGCGTAGCACAGATACGCAGTATTTT; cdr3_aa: CASSPTKRSTDTQYF
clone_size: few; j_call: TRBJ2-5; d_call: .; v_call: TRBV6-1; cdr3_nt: TGTGCCAGCAACTACGCACAGCAAGAGACCCAGTACTTC; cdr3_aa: CASNYAQQETQYF
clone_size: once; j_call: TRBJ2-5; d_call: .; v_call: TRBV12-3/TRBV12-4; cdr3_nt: TGTGCCAGCAGACCTCTAGAGGAGACCCAGTACTTC; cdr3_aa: CASRPLEETQYF
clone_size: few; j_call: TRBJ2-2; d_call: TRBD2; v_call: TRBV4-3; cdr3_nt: TGCGCCAGCAGCCAAGGCCGACTAGCGGCGAACACCGGGGAGCTGTTTTTT; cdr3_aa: CASSQGRLAANTGELFF
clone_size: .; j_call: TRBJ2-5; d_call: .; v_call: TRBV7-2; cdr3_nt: TGTGCCAGCAGCTTATTCGGAGGGGAAGAGACCCAGTACTTC; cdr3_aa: CASSLFGGEETQYF
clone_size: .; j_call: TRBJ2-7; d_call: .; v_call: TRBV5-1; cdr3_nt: TGCGCCAGCAGCGGATCCTCCGGGGCCTTACGCGAGCAGTACTTC; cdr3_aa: CASSGSSGALREQYF